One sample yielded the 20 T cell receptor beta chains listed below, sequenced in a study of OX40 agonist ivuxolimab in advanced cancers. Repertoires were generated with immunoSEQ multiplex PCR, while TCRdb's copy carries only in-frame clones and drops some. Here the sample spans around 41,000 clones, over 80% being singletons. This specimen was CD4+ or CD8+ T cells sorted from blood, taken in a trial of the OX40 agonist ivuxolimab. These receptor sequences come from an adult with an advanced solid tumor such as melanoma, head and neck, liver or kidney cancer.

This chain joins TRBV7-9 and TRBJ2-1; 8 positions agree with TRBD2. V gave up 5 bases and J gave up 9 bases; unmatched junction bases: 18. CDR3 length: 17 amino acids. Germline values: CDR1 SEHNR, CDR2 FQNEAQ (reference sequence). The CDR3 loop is CASSASGRVSGFGEQFF. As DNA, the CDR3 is TGTGCCAGCAGCGCCAGCGGGAGAGTCTCGGGTTTTGGTGAGCAGTTCTTC.

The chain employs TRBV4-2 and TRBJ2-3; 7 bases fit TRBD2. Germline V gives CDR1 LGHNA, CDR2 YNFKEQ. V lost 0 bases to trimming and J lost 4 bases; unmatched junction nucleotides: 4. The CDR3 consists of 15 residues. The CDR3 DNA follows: TGTGCCAGCAGCCAAGAAAGGCGGGAGCCAGATACGCAGTATTTT. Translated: CASSQERREPDTQYF.

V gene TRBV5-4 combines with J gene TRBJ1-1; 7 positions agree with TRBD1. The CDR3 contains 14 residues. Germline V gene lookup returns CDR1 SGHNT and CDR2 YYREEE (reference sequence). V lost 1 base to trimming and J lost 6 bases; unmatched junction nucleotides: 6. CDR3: CASSLPTGYAEAFF. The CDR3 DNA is TGTGCCAGCAGCTTGCCGACAGGGTACGCTGAAGCTTTCTTT.

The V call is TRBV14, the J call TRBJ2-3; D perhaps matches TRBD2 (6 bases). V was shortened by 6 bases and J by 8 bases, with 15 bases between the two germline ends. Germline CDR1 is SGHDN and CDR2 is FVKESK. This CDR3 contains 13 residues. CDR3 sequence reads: CASSEGTFTTQYF. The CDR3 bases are TGTGCCAGCAGTGAGGGGACTTTCACTACGCAGTATTTT.

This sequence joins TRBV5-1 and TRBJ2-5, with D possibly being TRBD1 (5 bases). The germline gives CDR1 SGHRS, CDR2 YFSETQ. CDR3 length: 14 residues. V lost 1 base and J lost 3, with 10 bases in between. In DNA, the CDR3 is TGCGCCAGCAGCTTGCTAGGGGTTGAAGAGACCCAGTACTTC. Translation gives CASSLLGVEETQYF.

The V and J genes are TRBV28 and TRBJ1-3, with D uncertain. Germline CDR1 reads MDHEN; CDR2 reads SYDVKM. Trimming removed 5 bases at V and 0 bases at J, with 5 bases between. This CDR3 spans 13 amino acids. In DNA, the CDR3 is TGTGCCAGCAGTCTACCCTCTGGAAACACCATATATTTT. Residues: CASSLPSGNTIYF.

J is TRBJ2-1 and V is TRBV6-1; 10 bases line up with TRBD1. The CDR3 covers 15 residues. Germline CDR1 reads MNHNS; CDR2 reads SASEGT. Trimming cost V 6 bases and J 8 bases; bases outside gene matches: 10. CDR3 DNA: TGTGCCAGCAGAGAACCGGGACAGGGGAAGGATGAGCAGTTCTTC. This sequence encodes CASREPGQGKDEQFF.

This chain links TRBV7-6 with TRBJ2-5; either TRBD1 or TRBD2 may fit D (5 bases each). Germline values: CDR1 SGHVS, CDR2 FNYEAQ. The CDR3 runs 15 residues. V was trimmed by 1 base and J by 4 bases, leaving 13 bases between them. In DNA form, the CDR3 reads TGTGCCAGCAGCTTAGGGGGGTCCAGTGGAGAGACCCAGTACTTC. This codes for CASSLGGSSGETQYF.

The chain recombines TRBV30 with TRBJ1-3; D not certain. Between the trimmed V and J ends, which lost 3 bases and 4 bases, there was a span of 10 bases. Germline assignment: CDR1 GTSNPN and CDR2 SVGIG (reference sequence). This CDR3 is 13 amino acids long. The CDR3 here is CAWSKLLGNTIYF. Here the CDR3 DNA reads TGTGCCTGGAGCAAACTGCTCGGAAACACCATATATTTT.

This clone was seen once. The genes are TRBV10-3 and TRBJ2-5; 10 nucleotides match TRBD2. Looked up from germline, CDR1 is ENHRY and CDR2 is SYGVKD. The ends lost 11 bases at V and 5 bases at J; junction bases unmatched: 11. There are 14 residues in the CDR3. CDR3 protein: CAASSGRLSETQYF. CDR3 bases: TGTGCCGCCAGTAGCGGGAGGTTAAGTGAGACCCAGTACTTC.

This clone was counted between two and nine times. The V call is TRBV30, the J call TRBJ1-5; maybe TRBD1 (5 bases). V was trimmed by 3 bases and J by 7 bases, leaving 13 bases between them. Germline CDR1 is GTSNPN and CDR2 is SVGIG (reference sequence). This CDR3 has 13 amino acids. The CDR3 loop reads CAWSRAGNQPQHF. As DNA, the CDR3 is TGTGCCTGGAGCCGCGCAGGGAACCAGCCCCAGCATTTT.

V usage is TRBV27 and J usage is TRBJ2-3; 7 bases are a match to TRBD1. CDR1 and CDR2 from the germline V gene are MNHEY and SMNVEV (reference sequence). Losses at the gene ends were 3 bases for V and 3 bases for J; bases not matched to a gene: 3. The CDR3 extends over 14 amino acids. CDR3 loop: CASSFDRATDTQYF. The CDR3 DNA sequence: TGTGCCAGCAGTTTTGACAGGGCAACAGATACGCAGTATTTT.

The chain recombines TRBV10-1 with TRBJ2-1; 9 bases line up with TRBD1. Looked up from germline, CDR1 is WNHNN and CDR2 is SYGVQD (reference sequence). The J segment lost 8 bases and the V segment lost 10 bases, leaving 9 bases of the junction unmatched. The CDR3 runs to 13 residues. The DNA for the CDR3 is TGCGCCACTCAATCCGGGACAGGGTATGAGCAGTTCTTC. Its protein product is CATQSGTGYEQFF.

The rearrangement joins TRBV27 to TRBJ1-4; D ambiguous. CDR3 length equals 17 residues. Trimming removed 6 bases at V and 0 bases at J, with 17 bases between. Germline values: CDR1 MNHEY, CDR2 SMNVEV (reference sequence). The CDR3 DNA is TGTGCCAGCAGCTTCTTTGCACGGGATACAACTAATGAAAAACTGTTTTTT. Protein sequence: CASSFFARDTTNEKLFF.

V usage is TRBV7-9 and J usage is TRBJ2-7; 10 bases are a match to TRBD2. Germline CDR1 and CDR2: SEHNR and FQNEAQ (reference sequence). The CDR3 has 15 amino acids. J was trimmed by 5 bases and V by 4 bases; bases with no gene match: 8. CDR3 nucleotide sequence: TGTGCCAGCAGCTCTAGCGGGAGAGGCCGCAACGAGCAGTACTTC. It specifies CASSSSGRGRNEQYF.

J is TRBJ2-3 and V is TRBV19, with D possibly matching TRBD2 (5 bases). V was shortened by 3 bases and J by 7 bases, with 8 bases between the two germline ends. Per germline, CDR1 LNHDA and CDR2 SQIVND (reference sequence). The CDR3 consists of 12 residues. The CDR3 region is CASSIPGNTQYF. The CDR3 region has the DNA TGTGCCAGTAGTATTCCGGGAAATACGCAGTATTTT.

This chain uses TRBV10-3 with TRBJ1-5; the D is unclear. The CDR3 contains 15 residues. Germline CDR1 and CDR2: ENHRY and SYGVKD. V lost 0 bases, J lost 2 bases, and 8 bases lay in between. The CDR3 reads CAISESWGGNQPQHF. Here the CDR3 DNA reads TGTGCCATCAGTGAGTCTTGGGGTGGCAATCAGCCCCAGCATTTT.

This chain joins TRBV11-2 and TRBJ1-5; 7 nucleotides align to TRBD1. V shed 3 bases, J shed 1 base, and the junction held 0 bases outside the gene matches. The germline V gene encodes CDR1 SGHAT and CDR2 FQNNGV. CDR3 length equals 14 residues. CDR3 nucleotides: TGTGCCAGCAGCTTGACAGGGAGCAATCAGCCCCAGCATTTT. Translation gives CASSLTGSNQPQHF.

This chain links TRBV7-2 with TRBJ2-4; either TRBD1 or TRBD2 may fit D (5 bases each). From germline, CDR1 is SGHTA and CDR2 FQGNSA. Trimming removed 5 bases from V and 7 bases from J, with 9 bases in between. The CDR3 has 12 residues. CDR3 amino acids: CASSAEGNIQYF. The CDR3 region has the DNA TGTGCCAGCAGCGCCGAGGGGAACATTCAGTACTTC.

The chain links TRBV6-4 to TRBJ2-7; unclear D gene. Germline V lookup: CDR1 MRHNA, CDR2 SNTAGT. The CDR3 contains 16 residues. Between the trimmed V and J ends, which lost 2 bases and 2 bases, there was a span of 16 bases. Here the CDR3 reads CASSDHSPQRAYEQYF. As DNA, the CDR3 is TGTGCCAGCAGTGACCATTCCCCCCAGAGAGCCTACGAGCAGTACTTC.